These T cell receptor beta chains were read from a single sample in a study of cytomegalovirus exposure and HLA in healthy donors. Method: immunoSEQ multiplex PCR; TCRdb's copy keeps in-frame clones and lacks some. Of 180,000 or so clones detected, approximately 86% appear once; the ten largest clones hold 6% to 8.5%. The material sequenced was PBMCs. All receptors derive from a young man in good health and CMV-seropositive. Each CDR3 is given without its conserved first and last residue.

V gene: TRBV27; J gene: TRBJ1-1; CDR3 protein: ASSFSGQIEAF
V gene: TRBV6-1; J gene: TRBJ2-3; CDR3 protein: ASRTTASTDTQY
V gene: TRBV18; J gene: TRBJ2-7; CDR3 protein: ASSPGTSGYEQY
V gene: TRBV9; J gene: TRBJ1-1; CDR3 protein: ASSTEPGQKEAF
V gene: TRBV9; J gene: TRBJ2-7; CDR3 protein: ASSVVPDSYEQY
V gene: TRBV6-5; J gene: TRBJ2-7; CDR3 protein: ASSSRTSAYEQY
V gene: TRBV2; J gene: TRBJ2-2; CDR3 protein: ARGNYTGELF
V gene: TRBV27; J gene: TRBJ1-5; CDR3 protein: ASSLVGASNQPQH
V gene: TRBV5-1; J gene: TRBJ2-2; CDR3 protein: ASSLGTNSNTGELF
V gene: TRBV5-6; J gene: TRBJ2-4; CDR3 protein: ASRRSGTGSNIQY
V gene: TRBV7-6; J gene: TRBJ2-7; CDR3 protein: ASSPGGSYEQY
V gene: TRBV4-1; J gene: TRBJ1-2; CDR3 protein: ASSQIGVQLGYT
V gene: TRBV4-1; J gene: TRBJ2-6; CDR3 protein: ASSQEWGSGANVLT
V gene: TRBV6-5; J gene: TRBJ2-7; CDR3 protein: ASSYGQGGSYEQY
V gene: TRBV5-6; J gene: TRBJ2-5; CDR3 protein: ASSNDRVPGMGTQY
V gene: TRBV28; J gene: TRBJ1-2; CDR3 protein: ASSPTGVSGGYT
V gene: TRBV5-1; J gene: TRBJ1-5; CDR3 protein: ASSPGQDARQPQH
V gene: TRBV7-9; J gene: TRBJ2-7; CDR3 protein: ASSFRVSGSGYEQY
V gene: TRBV19; J gene: TRBJ1-1; CDR3 protein: ASSWTMNTEAF
V gene: TRBV2; J gene: TRBJ2-7; CDR3 protein: ASGTSLDAVEEQY
V gene: TRBV6-1; J gene: TRBJ2-3; CDR3 protein: ASTEVITDTQY
V gene: TRBV5-1; J gene: TRBJ2-1; CDR3 protein: ASSLTSGGSYNEQF
V gene: TRBV19; J gene: TRBJ1-1; CDR3 protein: ASSSRQGSGKAF
V gene: TRBV5-5; J gene: TRBJ2-7; CDR3 protein: ASARLTSYEQY
V gene: TRBV9; J gene: TRBJ2-1; CDR3 protein: ASSMDRLAYNEQF
V gene: TRBV4-3; J gene: TRBJ1-1; CDR3 protein: ASSLTRQGMNTEAF
V gene: TRBV6-5; J gene: TRBJ2-5; CDR3 protein: ASSYSGETQY
V gene: TRBV11-2; J gene: TRBJ2-5; CDR3 protein: ASSLGYGGTRETQY
V gene: TRBV11-3; J gene: TRBJ2-5; CDR3 protein: ASSPRDSQETQY
V gene: TRBV9; J gene: TRBJ2-7; CDR3 protein: ASSPQGPSYEQY
V gene: TRBV18; J gene: TRBJ1-2; CDR3 protein: ASSPNDYGYT
V gene: TRBV5-4; J gene: TRBJ2-7; CDR3 protein: ASSLQGSPYEQY
V gene: TRBV11-2; J gene: TRBJ2-3; CDR3 protein: ASSLELGLAATDTQY
V gene: TRBV5-6; J gene: TRBJ2-1; CDR3 protein: ASSLWGRLSYNEQF
V gene: TRBV2; J gene: TRBJ2-1; CDR3 protein: ASNVLGQGREQF
V gene: TRBV5-1; J gene: TRBJ2-3; CDR3 protein: ASSLVIAGGTDTQY
V gene: TRBV5-6; J gene: TRBJ2-7; CDR3 protein: ASSLVPGYEQY
V gene: TRBV6-1; J gene: TRBJ1-4; CDR3 protein: ASSIYRGSNEKLF
V gene: TRBV5-6; J gene: TRBJ1-1; CDR3 protein: ASSLAGTDRGAF
V gene: TRBV7-9; J gene: TRBJ2-1; CDR3 protein: ASSLGRNNEQF
V gene: TRBV7-2; J gene: TRBJ1-2; CDR3 protein: ASQLTRGANYGYT
V gene: TRBV29-1; J gene: TRBJ2-5; CDR3 protein: SVSEVAGGPGETQY
V gene: TRBV27; J gene: TRBJ2-7; CDR3 protein: ASRDLRYEQY
V gene: TRBV15; J gene: TRBJ1-2; CDR3 protein: ATSRDPQGAWGARGYT
V gene: TRBV7-9; J gene: TRBJ1-6; CDR3 protein: ASSVGGGSYNSPLH
V gene: TRBV5-6; J gene: TRBJ2-7; CDR3 protein: ASSLGGSTYEQY
V gene: TRBV7-9; J gene: TRBJ2-3; CDR3 protein: ASNTGTSATDTQY
V gene: TRBV5-1; J gene: TRBJ2-6; CDR3 protein: ASSQVSGANVLT
V gene: TRBV6-5; J gene: TRBJ2-3; CDR3 protein: ASSRGRDTQY